The clone carrying this T cell receptor beta chain was seen many times. Its target is not known. The junction does not match germline at one end; this may be a read error. CDR3 length: 13 amino acids. Germline CDR1 reads SSHAT; CDR2 reads FNYEAQ (reference sequence). The data belong to a study of T-cell memory formation after mild COVID-19. Study outcomes and limitations: Nothing confirmed that second-wave clones peaking on day 37 were specific for SARS-CoV-2. Pre-infection memory showed some responding clones, and this suggested that cross-reactive memory joined. Clones that contracted from day 15 to 85 had balanced CD4/CD8; later expanders were CD4+ biased.

From 5'RACE with constant-segment primers came TCR alpha and TCR beta cDNA libraries that carried sample barcodes and UMIs. TCRdb called the 5' RACE reads again in MiXCR, with one record for every CDR3 protein. The sample contains fewer than 450,000 distinct CDR3 sequences, less than 25% of which appear only once. This chain links TRBV7-7 with TRBJ2-5, with 9 bases lining up with TRBD1. The sequenced sample was PBMCs or a T cell subset sorted from them (not recorded which). The receptor was derived from an adult woman who had mild COVID-19 (a few samples of this study predate the infection). Cell type and time point are not known. The CDR3 DNA reads TGTGCTAGCAGCCCCGGGACAGGGGAGACCCAGTACTTC. Encoded protein: CASSPGTGETQYF.